This TCR beta chain derives from a study of blood T cell repertoires in COVID-19. Study-level background: Both acute and convalescent COVID-19 samples were obtained from the United States, Italy and Spain.

Under the authors' procedure: Using reference gene primer amplification, nucleated cell counts were estimated. The protocol was immunoSEQ multiplex PCR, while the TCRdb copy is restricted to in-frame clones and leaves out a portion. The V and J calls and clone size were taken over from that table, and D and trimming were inferred from the DNA. The sample holds more than 250,000 clones; more than 75% are singletons and the top ten take over 4%. The study recruited people aged roughly 18 to 100 years across approximately 24 US areas. This clone has only a few counts. The V segment lost 5 bases and the J segment 8 bases; nucleotides outside the gene matches: 4. This CDR3 has 12 residues. Germline V gene lookup returns CDR1 SNHLY and CDR2 FYNNEI.

The sequenced sample consisted of PBMCs or T cells enriched from blood (not recorded which). The TCR comes from a woman under 40 who had recovered from COVID-19. The J gene is TRBJ1-1, the V gene TRBV2, with 8 bases aligning to TRBD1. The CDR3 sequence is CASSNRDREAFF. DNA for the CDR3: TGTGCCAGCAGTAACCGGGACAGGGAAGCTTTCTTT.